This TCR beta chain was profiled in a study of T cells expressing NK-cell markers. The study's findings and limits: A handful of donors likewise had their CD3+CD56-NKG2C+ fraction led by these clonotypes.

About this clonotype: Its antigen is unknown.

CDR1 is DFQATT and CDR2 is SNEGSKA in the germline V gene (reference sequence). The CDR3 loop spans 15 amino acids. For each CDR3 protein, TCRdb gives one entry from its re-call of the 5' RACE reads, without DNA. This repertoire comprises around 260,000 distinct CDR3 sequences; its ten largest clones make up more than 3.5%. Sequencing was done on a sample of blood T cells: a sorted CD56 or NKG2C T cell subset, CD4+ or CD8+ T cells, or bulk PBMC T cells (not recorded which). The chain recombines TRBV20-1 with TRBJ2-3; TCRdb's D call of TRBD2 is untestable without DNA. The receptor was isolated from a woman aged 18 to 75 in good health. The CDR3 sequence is CSAKPGLVGGDTQYF.